A single T cell receptor beta chain is shown here with its context. Its antigen is undetermined. Assay: immunoSEQ multiplex PCR; the TCRdb copy retains only in-frame clones and omits some. Counted here are 90,000 to 150,000 clones, about 91% occurring once; the ten biggest clones make up 4% to 5.5%. These data belong to a study of T cell responses to AZD1222 COVID-19 vaccine. The study's findings and limits: Among those given AZD1222, only five or six were seropositive at baseline. Clonal diversity was possibly underestimated, and the donors were mostly white British, with more females.

In germline, CDR1 is SGHRS, CDR2 YFSETQ. The CDR3 extends over 15 amino acids. Trimming took 4 bases from V and 5 from J, leaving 13 bases between them. This clonotype was obtained from an adult in good health. The chain joins TRBV5-1 to TRBJ1-6; tentative D call: TRBD1 (5 bases). The sequenced sample was peripheral blood, obtained on day 0 of AZD1222 vaccination. CDR3 sequence reads: CASSTGHPNNSPLHF. CDR3 nucleotides: TGCGCCAGCAGCACCGGACACCCAAATAATTCACCCCTCCACTTT.